The source of this TCR beta chain is a study of T cell responses to AZD1222 COVID-19 vaccine. Study conclusions and caveats: Of the AZD1222 recipients, only five to seven were seropositive at baseline. With two AZD1222 doses given, Spike-specific TCR breadth and depth both rose.

Regarding this clone: Its antigen is still unknown.

The assay was immunoSEQ multiplex PCR, and TCRdb's table has in-frame clones only and misses some. The repertoire includes 130,000 or so clones, around 84% of them detected once, and approximately 12% sits in the top ten. In germline, CDR1 is SNHLY, CDR2 FYNNEI. This CDR3 has 14 amino acids. The V gene lost 1 base and the J gene lost 5 bases, with 11 bases spanning the gap. The sequence was obtained from an adult in good health. Sequencing was performed on peripheral blood, taken on day 0 of AZD1222 vaccination. The chain employs TRBV2 and TRBJ1-1, with D possibly TRBD1 on 6 matching bases. This chain's CDR3 is CASSEGQGRTEAFF. In DNA form, the CDR3 reads TGTGCCAGCAGTGAAGGGCAGGGGAGGACTGAAGCTTTCTTT.